These 21 T cell receptor beta chains originate from one sample sequenced in a study of molecular identifiers for immune sequencing clone quantification. From the PCR reads, TCRdb called clonotypes with MiXCR, one entry per CDR3 protein. The sample includes a few hundred thousand distinct CDR3 sequences, roughly 24% seen only once; the top ten take around 0.76%. Source material: naive CD8+ T cells from blood, with Jurkat cell RNA spiked in. The subset denotes: FACS-sorted CD8+CD4-CCR7+CD45RA+ naive T cells. These receptors came from a human donor in good health. Some libraries in this study had Jurkat cell RNA spiked in.

This clonotype came up a few times. The chain employs TRBV4-3 and TRBJ2-1; 10 bases map to TRBD2. Trimming cost V 1 base and J 5 bases; bases outside gene matches: 11. Germline V CDR1 and CDR2: LGHNA, YSLEER. The CDR3 length is 18 residues. CDR3 DNA sequence: TGCGCCAGCAGCCAAGGGACCCAGCGGGGGGGCCGGAACAATGAGCAGTTCTTC. Amino acid sequence: CASSQGTQRGGRNNEQFF.

This clonotype was seen repeatedly, ten times or more. The chain joins TRBV28 to TRBJ2-7; D possibly corresponds to TRBD1 (5 bases). V gave up 5 bases and J gave up 0 bases, with 11 bases separating them. CDR1 MDHEN and CDR2 SYDVKM come from the germline V gene. CDR3 length: 14 residues. The CDR3 DNA sequence: TGTGCCAGCAGTACCAGGGTTAGCTCCTACGAGCAGTACTTC. Translated, it gives CASSTRVSSYEQYF.

There are a few counts of this clonotype. The gene calls are TRBV4-1 and TRBJ2-5, with D perhaps TRBD2 (6 bases). Germline values: CDR1 MGHRA, CDR2 YSYEKL. The V gene lost 1 base and the J gene lost 7 bases, with 16 bases spanning the gap. The CDR3 covers 15 residues. The chain's CDR3 is CASSQGPGIGGTQYF. The CDR3 coding sequence is TGCGCCAGCAGCCAAGGACCGGGCATCGGGGGGACCCAGTACTTC.

This clonotype was seen at least ten times. The chain employs TRBV7-2 and TRBJ2-3; D unresolved. The CDR3 runs to 16 residues. Trimming removed 2 bases at V and 0 bases at J, with 12 bases between. Germline V lookup: CDR1 SGHTA, CDR2 FQGNSA. CDR3 DNA: TGTGCCAGCAGCTTATTGGTGGCAAAAAGCACAGATACGCAGTATTTT. As protein: CASSLLVAKSTDTQYF.

This clonotype was seen ten or more times. This rearrangement joins TRBV7-9 to TRBJ2-7; D uncertain. The ends were cut back, 5 bases at V and 1 base at J, with 9 bases in the middle. CDR1 is SEHNR, CDR2 FQNEAQ, per germline (reference sequence). The length of the CDR3 is 13 residues. The CDR3 DNA reads TGTGCCAGCAGCCCCGGTTATTCCTACGAGCAGTACTTC. Translating gives CASSPGYSYEQYF.

This clonotype appeared a few times. V is TRBV30 and J is TRBJ2-7; D is undetermined. This CDR3 has 11 residues. Germline V CDR1 and CDR2: GTSNPN, SVGIG (reference sequence). V shed 5 bases and J shed 2 bases, with 7 bases lying between them. The CDR3 sequence is CAWVEAYEQYF. DNA for the CDR3: TGTGCCTGGGTAGAGGCCTACGAGCAGTACTTC.

This clonotype was seen a single time. A much larger clonotype is one base distant, so this may be a read error. This rearrangement joins TRBV24-1 to TRBJ2-1, with 9 positions matching TRBD2. Germline CDR1 and CDR2: KGHDR and SFDVKD. The CDR3 length is 16 residues. CDR3 nucleotides: TGTGCCACCAGTGAATTAGCGGGAGTAGAGATCAATGAGCAGCTCTTC. Protein sequence: CATSELAGVEINEQLF.

For this clonotype: A read error is possible here, since a much larger clone lies one base away. Given the absence of the conserved phenylalanine or tryptophan at the CDR3 end, a read error is likely. The chain carries TRBV4-3 and TRBJ2-7; 9 bases fit TRBD2. The V gene end was trimmed by 4 bases and the J gene end by 4 bases; junction bases not matched to a gene: 8. This CDR3 region has 15 residues. Germline CDR1 reads LGHNA; CDR2 reads YSLEER. CDR3 sequence reads: CASSRTRLAAYEQYL. CDR3 coding DNA: TGCGCCAGCAGCCGAACGAGACTAGCGGCATACGAGCAGTACCTC.

Concerning this clonotype: A much bigger clone sits one base away, suggesting this may be a read error. The CDR3 does not end in the conserved phenylalanine or tryptophan, so this is likely a read error. V and J are TRBV5-1 and TRBJ2-4; 7 bases map to TRBD2. The CDR3 is 14 residues long. Germline-derived CDR1 and CDR2 are SGHRS and YFSETQ. The ends lost 3 bases at V and 7 bases at J; junction bases unmatched: 7. The CDR3 protein is CASSSPMGGNIQYY. The CDR3 DNA reads as TGCGCCAGCAGCTCCCCGATGGGAGGGAACATTCAGTACTAC.

For this clonotype: The junction and the germline gene differ at one end; a read error may be behind it. This chain uses TRBV27 with TRBJ2-7; the D is unclear. CDR3 length equals 13 residues. Germline CDR1 reads MNHEY; CDR2 reads SMNVEV (reference sequence). In nucleotides, the CDR3 is TGTGTCAGCAGTTTGCTCGCCATGGGCGAGCAGTACTTC. It codes for CVSSLLAMGEQYF.

The genes are TRBV6-1 and TRBJ1-5, with 9 bases matching TRBD1. V lost 2 bases to trimming and J lost 7 bases; unmatched junction nucleotides: 15. The CDR3 length is 18 residues. In germline, CDR1 is MNHNS, CDR2 SASEGT. The CDR3 loop reads CASSERGQGPLLIQPQHF. CDR3 sequence (DNA): TGTGCCAGCAGTGAAAGGGGACAGGGCCCCCTCCTGATCCAGCCCCAGCATTTT.

The chain joins TRBV11-2 to TRBJ2-5, with 7 bases identical to TRBD2. V shed 11 bases and J 9 bases; nucleotides not matched to a gene: 15. Germline CDR1 is SGHAT and CDR2 is FQNNGV. The CDR3 sequence is 13 residues long. CDR3 sequence: CARRLDGGGAQYF. The CDR3 DNA reads as TGTGCCCGCCGCTTAGATGGGGGGGGGGCCCAGTACTTC.

This clonotype was recorded a few times. The chain uses TRBV4-1 and TRBJ2-1; 9 bases are shared with TRBD1. Germline CDR1 and CDR2: MGHRA and YSYEKL. This CDR3 has 19 amino acids. Germline trimming cut 3 bases from V and 6 bases from J; bases unmatched to any gene: 18. The CDR3 here is CASSHSLSTRDRVGNEQFF. The CDR3 DNA reads as TGCGCCAGCAGCCACTCTCTAAGTACCCGGGACAGGGTTGGCAATGAGCAGTTCTTC.

About this clonotype itself: This may be a read error: a much more frequent sequence differs by one nucleotide. DNA for the CDR3: TGTGCCAGCGGCTTTCTACGCACAGATACGCAGTATTTT. This translates into CASGFLRTDTQYF. The chain has TRBV9 and TRBJ2-3; D remains ambiguous. This CDR3 has 13 amino acids. CDR1 is SGDLS and CDR2 is YYNGEE in the germline V gene. V was trimmed by 7 bases and J by 1 base, leaving 10 bases between them.

The chain joins TRBV7-6 to TRBJ2-7; 9 bases line up with TRBD1. The CDR3 is made up of 17 amino acids. CDR1 SGHVS and CDR2 FNYEAQ come from the germline V gene. The V gene end was trimmed by 0 bases and the J gene end by 4 bases; junction bases not matched to a gene: 10. The CDR3 bases are TGTGCCAGCAGCTTAGCCCCGGGACAGGGCCTTGGGTACGAGCAGTACTTC. Protein sequence: CASSLAPGQGLGYEQYF.

Notes on this clonotype: Given a much more abundant clone one base away, this may be a read error. The chain couples TRBV4-1 to TRBJ2-7; 8 positions match TRBD1. This CDR3 region has 14 residues. Looked up from germline, CDR1 is MGHRA and CDR2 is YSYEKL. CDR3 nucleotide sequence: TGCGCCAGCAGCCATGAGATCGGCGAGACAGGGGAAGACTTC. Amino acids: CASSHEIGETGEDF.

This clonotype was counted between two and nine times. V and J are TRBV20-1 and TRBJ2-7, with D perhaps matching TRBD1 or TRBD2 (6 bases each). V was pared by 1 base and J by 4 bases, with 17 bases between. CDR1 and CDR2 from the germline V gene are DFQATT and SNEGSKA (reference sequence). This CDR3 region has 15 residues. The CDR3 sequence: CSARVIRGPLYEQYF. In DNA form, the CDR3 reads TGCAGTGCTAGAGTGATTCGGGGGCCCCTGTACGAGCAGTACTTC.

This clonotype was seen a single time. This sequence may be a read error, since a much larger clone differs from it by one base. The CDR3 DNA sequence: TGTGCCACCTCGGCCCAGGCCACCTACGAGCAGTACTTC. Translation: CATSAQATYEQYF. The chain carries TRBV19 and TRBJ2-7, with D unresolved. CDR3 size: 13 residues. From germline, CDR1 is LNHDA and CDR2 SQIVND (reference sequence). Trimming shortened V by 10 bases and J by 2 bases, and 15 bases separated the two germline ends.

In this sample, this clonotype turned up a few times. The genes are TRBV12-3 or TRBV12-4 and TRBJ2-3; TRBD1 agrees at 7 bases. V lost 6 bases and J lost 5; bases outside the gene matches: 8. CDR3 size: 14 residues. The CDR3 reads CASSPDRVVDTQYF. The CDR3 nucleotides read TGTGCCAGCAGCCCAGACAGGGTGGTAGATACGCAGTATTTT.

The chain is built from TRBV19 and TRBJ2-1; 7 nucleotides line up with TRBD2. The CDR3 is made up of 13 amino acids. Germline lookup yields CDR1 LNHDA and CDR2 SQIVND (reference sequence). The V gene end was trimmed by 7 bases and the J gene end by 7 bases; junction bases not matched to a gene: 7. In DNA, the CDR3 is TGTGCCAGTACCACGATGGGGGGGAATGAGCAGTTCTTC. It codes for CASTTMGGNEQFF.

V usage is TRBV4-1 and J usage is TRBJ2-7; no firm D call. The CDR3 length is 14 residues. V gave up 2 bases and J gave up 2 bases, with 10 bases separating them. The germline V gene encodes CDR1 MGHRA and CDR2 YSYEKL. The CDR3, as DNA: TGCGCCAGCAGCCAAAAGGCTACCACCTACGAGCAGTACTTC. The encoded protein is CASSQKATTYEQYF.